What follows describes a single T cell receptor (beta chain). Antigen specificity is unknown. The germline CDR1 and CDR2 sequences are MNHEY and SMNVEV (reference sequence). V lost 4 bases and J lost 5, with 6 bases in between. The CDR3 has 13 residues. This specimen belongs to a study of immune evolution from preneoplasia to lung adenocarcinoma. Findings and caveats of the study: Top clone share appeared to fall from AAH through AIS, MIA, adenocarcinoma. Later-stage lesions seemingly showed higher T cell density and diversity than normal lung.

Patients had resection in Japan or China between 2014 and 2017. Profiling relied on immunoSEQ multiplex PCR, and the TCRdb table lists in-frame clones only, not all of them. The table lists around 4,500 clones, around 81% of them singletons. This chain joins TRBV27 and TRBJ1-6; no clear D. This TCR derives from a person between 70 and 80 years old with lung adenocarcinoma. What was sequenced was FFPE adjacent normal lung tissue. The CDR3 reads CASSYDHNSPLHF. The CDR3 DNA reads as TGTGCCAGCAGTTACGACCATAATTCACCCCTCCACTTT.